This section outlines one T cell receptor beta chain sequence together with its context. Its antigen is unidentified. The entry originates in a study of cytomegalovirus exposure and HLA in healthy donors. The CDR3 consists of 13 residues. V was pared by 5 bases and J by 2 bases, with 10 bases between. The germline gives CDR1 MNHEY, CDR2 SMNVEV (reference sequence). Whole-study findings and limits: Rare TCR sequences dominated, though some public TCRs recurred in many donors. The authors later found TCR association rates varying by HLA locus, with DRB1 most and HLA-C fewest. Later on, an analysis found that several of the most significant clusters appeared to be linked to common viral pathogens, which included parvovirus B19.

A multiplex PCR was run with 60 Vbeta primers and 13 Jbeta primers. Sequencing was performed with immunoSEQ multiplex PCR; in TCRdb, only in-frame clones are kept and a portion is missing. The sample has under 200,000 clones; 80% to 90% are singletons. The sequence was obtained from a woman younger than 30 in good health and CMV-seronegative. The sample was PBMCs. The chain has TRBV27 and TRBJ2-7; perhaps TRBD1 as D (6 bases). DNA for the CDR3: TGTGCCAGCAGTCAGGGGCTAACCTACGAGCAGTACTTC. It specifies CASSQGLTYEQYF.